The 31 T cell receptor beta chains presented below share a single source sample, sequenced in a study of beta chain features in type 1 diabetes. Reverse transcribing all isolated RNA meant expressed TCRB transcripts were sequenced. The repertoire was sequenced with immunoSEQ multiplex PCR; TCRdb's copy has only in-frame clones and lacks some. Of about 360,000 clones in the sample, 10% to 15% were seen once. Input material: naive CD4+ T cells from blood. Receptor source: a man younger than 35 in good health.

In the case of this clone: The junction does not match germline at one end; this may be a read error. This rearrangement joins TRBV7-7 to TRBJ2-1, with D maybe TRBD2 (5 bases). CDR3 length: 14 amino acids. Germline assignment: CDR1 SSHAT and CDR2 FNYEAQ (reference sequence). The DNA for the CDR3 is TGTGCTAGCAGCTTAGCCGGGGCCTACAATGAGCAGTTCTTC. Protein sequence: CASSLAGAYNEQFF.

The chain combines TRBV7-9 with TRBJ2-7; 9 bases map to TRBD2. Losses at the gene ends were 1 base for V and 5 bases for J; bases not matched to a gene: 3. CDR3 length: 14 residues. Germline V CDR1 and CDR2: SEHNR, FQNEAQ (reference sequence). The CDR3 nucleotides read TGTGCCAGCAGCTTAGGCGGGGGGGCGCACGAGCAGTACTTC. Protein sequence: CASSLGGGAHEQYF. The full variable domain, rest sourced from reference TRBV7-9 and TRBJ2-7, is DTGVSQNPRHKITKRGQNVTFRCDPISEHNRLYWYRQTLGQGPEFLTYFQNEAQLEKSRLLSDRFSAERPKGSFSTLEIQRTEQGDSAMYLCASSLGGGAHEQYFGPGTRLTVT.

This clone came up a few times. The rearrangement joins TRBV4-3 to TRBJ2-7, with 7 bases aligning to TRBD1. CDR3 length equals 13 residues. Germline trimming cut 0 bases from V and 8 bases from J; bases unmatched to any gene: 4. Germline V gene lookup returns CDR1 LGHNA and CDR2 YSLEER. CDR3 sequence: CASSQEMTGQQYF. The DNA for the CDR3 is TGCGCCAGCAGCCAAGAAATGACAGGGCAGCAGTACTTC.

This clone showed up just a few times. The J gene is TRBJ1-2, the V gene TRBV2; 10 bases are shared with TRBD1. Germline V CDR1 and CDR2: SNHLY, FYNNEI. The CDR3 runs to 16 residues. With 2 bases clipped from V and 7 bases from J, the junction kept 10 bases outside the gene matches. CDR3 amino acids: CASSEQGVTGGRGYTF. In nucleotides, the CDR3 is TGTGCCAGCAGTGAACAAGGGGTGACAGGGGGCCGTGGCTACACCTTC.

This clone has only a few counts. The V gene is TRBV4-2, the J gene TRBJ1-1, with D unclear. The ends were cut back, 1 base at V and 0 bases at J, with 9 bases in the middle. The CDR3 has 15 amino acids. Germline assignment: CDR1 LGHNA and CDR2 YNFKEQ. This CDR3 reads CASSQGNSMNTEAFF. In DNA, the CDR3 is TGTGCCAGCAGCCAAGGAAACAGCATGAACACTGAAGCTTTCTTT.

This chain joins TRBV7-2 and TRBJ2-7; 8 bases fit TRBD1. Germline V gene data show CDR1 as SGHTA and CDR2 as FQGNSA. The CDR3 length is 16 residues. After removal of 5 bases from V and 5 bases from J, the junction contained 14 bases not matched to a gene. The chain's CDR3 is CASSLLPETGVHEQYF. In DNA, the CDR3 is TGTGCCAGCAGCCTCCTGCCCGAGACAGGGGTCCACGAGCAGTACTTC.

This sequence joins TRBV6-4 and TRBJ2-2, with 7 bases fitting TRBD1. Germline V gene data show CDR1 as MRHNA and CDR2 as SNTAGT. V lost 2 bases to trimming and J lost 5 bases; unmatched junction nucleotides: 2. This CDR3 is built from 14 residues. DNA of the CDR3: TGTGCCAGCAGTGACAAGGGGGCTACCGGGGAGCTGTTTTTT. Residues: CASSDKGATGELFF.

This clone was observed a few times. The CDR3: CAWSGGDSYGYTF. CDR3 sequence (DNA): TGTGCCTGGAGTGGAGGGGACAGCTATGGCTACACCTTC. The chain uses TRBV30 and TRBJ1-2; TRBD1 matches 7 bases. Germline lookup yields CDR1 GTSNPN and CDR2 SVGIG (reference sequence). CDR3 length: 13 amino acids. With V trimmed by 1 base and J by 4 bases, 3 bases remained unmatched.

The gene calls are TRBV7-2 and TRBJ2-2; the D is unclear. V was clipped by 5 bases and J by 5 bases, with 15 bases between them. The germline gives CDR1 SGHTA, CDR2 FQGNSA. This CDR3 comprises 15 residues. CDR3 loop: CASSPRSRSTGELFF. In DNA, the CDR3 is TGTGCCAGCAGCCCTCGGTCCCGTAGTACCGGGGAGCTGTTTTTT.

The chain links TRBV11-2 to TRBJ2-3; D may be TRBD1 (6 bases). The CDR3 extends over 16 amino acids. Trimming cost V 5 bases and J 0 bases, with 15 bases left between them. CDR1 and CDR2 from the germline V gene are SGHAT and FQNNGV. This CDR3 reads CASSLTGSRSTDTQYF. The CDR3 DNA is TGTGCCAGCAGCCTCACAGGGTCTCGTAGCACAGATACGCAGTATTTT.

This rearrangement joins TRBV7-2 to TRBJ1-5; 9 bases agree with TRBD1. CDR3 length: 16 amino acids. CDR1 is SGHTA and CDR2 is FQGNSA in the germline V gene. V was clipped by 0 bases and J by 0 bases; unmatched bases: 0. For the CDR3, the DNA is TGTGCCAGCAGCTTAGCGGACAGGGGTAGCAATCAGCCCCAGCATTTT. The encoded protein is CASSLADRGSNQPQHF.

The chain employs TRBV11-2 and TRBJ2-3; TRBD2 might be the D (6 bases). The V gene lost 1 base and the J gene lost 2 bases, with 10 bases spanning the gap. Per germline, CDR1 SGHAT and CDR2 FQNNGV. The CDR3 is 15 residues long. The CDR3 DNA is TGTGCCAGCAGCTTAGGCGGGATCCCCACAGATACGCAGTATTTT. It specifies CASSLGGIPTDTQYF.

This clone was found a few times. V is TRBV29-1 and J is TRBJ2-2; 10 bases agree with TRBD2. CDR1 SQVTM and CDR2 ANQGSEA come from the germline V gene. J gave up 5 bases and V 3 bases, and 9 bases lay outside the gene matches. CDR3 length: 16 amino acids. The chain's CDR3 is CSVELASGSFTGELFF. CDR3 in DNA: TGCAGCGTTGAGCTCGCTAGCGGGAGTTTTACCGGGGAGCTGTTTTTT.

The chain couples TRBV9 to TRBJ2-3; the match to TRBD1 covers 9 bases. The germline gives CDR1 SGDLS, CDR2 YYNGEE. Trimming at V came to 4 bases and at J to 3 bases, leaving 6 bases not matched to a gene. There are 15 residues in the CDR3. The CDR3 is CASSSGTGFTDTQYF. CDR3 nucleotide sequence: TGTGCCAGCAGCTCAGGGACAGGGTTTACAGATACGCAGTATTTT.

This clone was counted between two and nine times. This rearrangement joins TRBV28 to TRBJ2-2; D unclear. Between the trimmed V and J ends, which lost 3 bases and 1 base, there was a span of 6 bases. The CDR3 runs 14 residues. Germline V lookup: CDR1 MDHEN, CDR2 SYDVKM. This CDR3 is CASSFHRNTGELFF. DNA of the CDR3: TGTGCCAGCAGTTTTCACAGGAACACCGGGGAGCTGTTTTTT.

This clone was detected only a few times. This chain links TRBV4-1 with TRBJ1-2, with D perhaps TRBD1 (6 bases). Germline V CDR1 and CDR2: MGHRA, YSYEKL. Trimming left V 3 bases short and J 8 bases short, with 13 bases between. CDR3 length: 13 residues. The CDR3 protein is CASSHLQGEGYTF. The CDR3 nucleotides read TGCGCCAGCAGCCACTTACAGGGAGAAGGCTACACCTTC.

This clone was detected a few times. The identical CDR3 is also encoded by other nucleotide sequences in the sample. This chain connects TRBV9 to TRBJ1-1, with D uncertain. V was shortened by 2 bases and J by 1 base, with 9 bases between the two germline ends. CDR3 length equals 14 residues. Germline values: CDR1 SGDLS, CDR2 YYNGEE. This chain's CDR3 is CASSVGHRNTEAFF. CDR3 DNA sequence: TGTGCCAGCAGCGTTGGTCACAGGAACACTGAAGCTTTCTTT.

The J gene is TRBJ2-5, the V gene TRBV4-1; TRBD2 is a possible D gene (6 bases). With 4 bases removed from V and 2 bases from J, the gap between germline ends came to 11 bases. In germline, CDR1 is MGHRA, CDR2 YSYEKL. The CDR3 is 14 amino acids. This chain's CDR3 is CASSPREIQETQYF. CDR3 coding DNA: TGCGCCAGCAGCCCTCGGGAGATACAAGAGACCCAGTACTTC.

This clone was seen a few times. The chain couples TRBV7-2 to TRBJ2-1; unclear D gene. Germline values: CDR1 SGHTA, CDR2 FQGNSA. Trimming took off 0 bases at V and 2 bases at J, with 8 bases between the two ends. The CDR3 sequence is 15 residues long. CDR3 bases: TGTGCCAGCAGCTTAGCGGAGAAAACCTACAATGAGCAGTTCTTC. This codes for CASSLAEKTYNEQFF.

A few counts support this clone. V and J are TRBV27 and TRBJ2-5; 8 bases agree with TRBD2. Germline CDR1 MNHEY, CDR2 SMNVEV (reference sequence). The CDR3 contains 14 residues. Written as DNA, the CDR3 is TGTGCTCCCCCGGGGGGGGGCCTCCAAGAGACCCAGTACTTC. Protein: CAPPGGGLQETQYF.

This clone came up a few times. The chain combines TRBV4-2 with TRBJ2-1; unclear D gene. There are 16 residues in the CDR3. V dropped 3 bases and J dropped 1 base, with 13 bases sitting between them. The germline V gene has CDR1 LGHNA and CDR2 YNFKEQ. CDR3 protein: CASSQIRQSSYNEQFF. CDR3 DNA sequence: TGTGCCAGCAGCCAGATCAGGCAGAGTTCCTACAATGAGCAGTTCTTC.

This chain joins TRBV29-1 and TRBJ1-5; perhaps TRBD1 as D (6 bases). The V end was cut by 7 bases, the J end by 3 bases, with 13 bases between. CDR3 length: 13 residues. Germline CDR1 SQVTM, CDR2 ANQGSEA. Here the CDR3 DNA reads TGCAGCGCCAGACAGGACTCCAATCAGCCCCAGCATTTT. Its protein is CSARQDSNQPQHF.

This chain uses TRBV7-9 with TRBJ1-4; D ambiguous. Germline V gene lookup returns CDR1 SEHNR and CDR2 FQNEAQ (reference sequence). The V gene lost 2 bases and the J gene lost 6 bases, with 13 bases spanning the gap. This CDR3 comprises 15 residues. The CDR3 DNA is TGTGCCAGCAGCTTATTCAGGCAGGCTGATGAAAAACTGTTTTTT. This translates into CASSLFRQADEKLFF.

This clone was seen at least ten times. This chain links TRBV29-1 with TRBJ1-1; 8 nucleotides agree with TRBD1. This CDR3 contains 12 residues. Per germline, CDR1 SQVTM and CDR2 ANQGSEA. The CDR3 reads CSGQGPLTEAFF. DNA of the CDR3: TGCAGTGGACAGGGACCGTTGACTGAAGCTTTCTTT.

This clone turned up a few times. V is TRBV4-1 and J is TRBJ2-1; weak D call: TRBD1 (5 bases). The germline V and J ends were trimmed by 2 bases and 7 bases, with 12 bases remaining between them. This CDR3 comprises 14 residues. Germline-derived CDR1 and CDR2 are MGHRA and YSYEKL. CDR3 nucleotides: TGCGCCAGCAGCCAACCGGTCAAGGGGAATGAGCAGTTCTTC. This sequence encodes CASSQPVKGNEQFF.

This clone was picked up a small number of times. V is TRBV2 and J is TRBJ2-7; D is unresolved. V dropped 10 bases and J dropped 4 bases, with 20 bases sitting between them. Germline CDR1 SNHLY, CDR2 FYNNEI. The CDR3 is 14 amino acids. For the CDR3, the DNA is TGTGCCATCTCTGGTGTTAGCATAGTATACGAGCAGTACTTC. Translated: CAISGVSIVYEQYF.

This clone was detected a few times. The rearrangement uses TRBV7-9 and TRBJ2-5, with D unresolved. CDR1 and CDR2 (germline): SEHNR, FQNEAQ (reference sequence). Trimming cost V 0 bases and J 2 bases, with 10 bases left between them. The CDR3 runs 15 residues. The CDR3 sequence: CASSLARRYQETQYF. CDR3 bases: TGTGCCAGCAGCTTAGCGCGGAGATATCAAGAGACCCAGTACTTC.

The J gene is TRBJ2-3, the V gene TRBV5-4, with TRBD2 matching 12 bases. V was pared by 1 base and J by 4 bases, with 4 bases of the junction left unmatched. The CDR3 length is 16 residues. The V gene's germline CDR1 is SGHNT and CDR2 YYREEE (reference sequence). CDR3 nucleotides: TGTGCCAGCAGCTTGAAGACTAGCGGGGGCTCAGATACGCAGTATTTT. Residues: CASSLKTSGGSDTQYF.

A few counts support this clone. The chain combines TRBV11-3 with TRBJ2-7; weak D call: TRBD2 (7 bases). CDR3 length: 14 amino acids. Trimming pared 4 bases from V and 7 bases from J, leaving 17 bases between. CDR1 and CDR2 from the germline V gene are SGHNT and YENEEA. CDR3 sequence reads: CASSSDPGGREQYF. The CDR3, as DNA: TGTGCCAGCAGCTCCGACCCGGGGGGCAGAGAGCAGTACTTC.

The chain links TRBV7-2 to TRBJ2-7; D perhaps matches TRBD2 (5 bases). Germline-derived CDR1 and CDR2 are SGHTA and FQGNSA. This CDR3 spans 14 amino acids. V dropped 1 base and J dropped 2 bases, with 9 bases sitting between them. CDR3 loop: CASSLELDTYEQYF. The CDR3 DNA follows: TGTGCCAGCAGCTTAGAACTAGACACCTACGAGCAGTACTTC.

V usage is TRBV19 and J usage is TRBJ2-1, with D perhaps matching TRBD1 (6 bases). Germline V lookup: CDR1 LNHDA, CDR2 SQIVND (reference sequence). Trimming pared 4 bases from V and 3 bases from J, leaving 16 bases between. This CDR3 is 16 amino acids long. DNA of the CDR3: TGTGCCAGTAGTACCCTCGACAGGATCCACTACAATGAGCAGTTCTTC. Its protein product is CASSTLDRIHYNEQFF.